This is a list of T cell receptor beta chains from one sample in a study of cytomegalovirus exposure and HLA in healthy donors. Repertoires were generated with immunoSEQ multiplex PCR, while TCRdb's copy carries only in-frame clones and drops some. The sample's table shows more than 40,000 clones. Sample: PBMCs. The receptors were sampled from a female donor in good health and CMV-seronegative. CDR3s leave out the opening cysteine and the closing phenylalanine or tryptophan. D genes are given only for firm matches.

d_gene: TRBD2
v_gene: TRBV14
j_gene: TRBJ2-7
len: 13
CDR3aa: ASSQRLAGVGEQY

d_gene: NA
v_gene: TRBV9
j_gene: TRBJ1-1
len: 12
CDR3aa: ASSVSVMNTEAF

d_gene: NA
v_gene: TRBV11-2
j_gene: TRBJ2-5
len: 11
CDR3aa: ASSSGYQETQY

d_gene: TRBD1
v_gene: TRBV30
j_gene: TRBJ2-5
len: 13
CDR3aa: AGSPSRGGYETQY

d_gene: NA
v_gene: TRBV30
j_gene: TRBJ2-3
len: 11
CDR3aa: AWSVREGDTQY

d_gene: TRBD1
v_gene: TRBV10-3
j_gene: TRBJ1-1
len: 12
CDR3aa: AISDRDRNTEAF

d_gene: NA
v_gene: TRBV12-5
j_gene: TRBJ2-1
len: 9
CDR3aa: ASGLFLEQF

d_gene: NA
v_gene: TRBV5-5
j_gene: TRBJ2-7
len: 14
CDR3aa: ASRPAGAGIPYEQY

d_gene: TRBD1
v_gene: TRBV7-7
j_gene: TRBJ2-6
len: 15
CDR3aa: ASSLTGDHAGANVLT

d_gene: TRBD1
v_gene: TRBV27
j_gene: TRBJ2-7
len: 11
CDR3aa: ASSGQGIYEQY

d_gene: NA
v_gene: TRBV25-1
j_gene: TRBJ1-2
len: 10
CDR3aa: ASSGTGYGYT

d_gene: TRBD2
v_gene: TRBV30
j_gene: TRBJ2-3
len: 13
CDR3aa: AGSGTSEGVDTQY

d_gene: NA
v_gene: TRBV23-1
j_gene: TRBJ2-7
len: 12
CDR3aa: ASSQSGGNYEQY

d_gene: NA
v_gene: TRBV18
j_gene: TRBJ2-1
len: 11
CDR3aa: ASSQGTNNEQF

d_gene: TRBD2
v_gene: TRBV6-5
j_gene: TRBJ2-1
len: 12
CDR3aa: ASSYRLADNEQF

d_gene: TRBD1
v_gene: TRBV9
j_gene: TRBJ2-5
len: 13
CDR3aa: ASSLRQGIVETQY

d_gene: NA
v_gene: TRBV28
j_gene: TRBJ2-3
len: 13
CDR3aa: ASSFLALGTDTQY

d_gene: TRBD1
v_gene: TRBV29-1
j_gene: TRBJ1-2
len: 9
CDR3aa: SVRGSGGYT

d_gene: NA
v_gene: TRBV6-1
j_gene: TRBJ1-6
len: 13
CDR3aa: ASSEFPGVDSPLH

d_gene: TRBD2
v_gene: TRBV11-2
j_gene: TRBJ2-1
len: 14
CDR3aa: ASSLVGAGGFDEQF

d_gene: TRBD1
v_gene: TRBV15
j_gene: TRBJ1-2
len: 15
CDR3aa: ATSRDPDRGLGYGYT

d_gene: TRBD2
v_gene: TRBV14
j_gene: TRBJ2-5
len: 16
CDR3aa: ASSPGPASGAGWETQY

d_gene: NA
v_gene: TRBV7-9
j_gene: TRBJ2-7
len: 13
CDR3aa: ASSPIGTGSYEQY

d_gene: NA
v_gene: TRBV29-1
j_gene: TRBJ1-2
len: 8
CDR3aa: SVREDGYT

d_gene: TRBD1
v_gene: TRBV18
j_gene: TRBJ1-1
len: 11
CDR3aa: ASSPKSGGEAF

d_gene: NA
v_gene: TRBV2
j_gene: TRBJ1-5
len: 12
CDR3aa: ASSEWGEEQPQH

d_gene: TRBD2
v_gene: TRBV30
j_gene: TRBJ2-7
len: 11
CDR3aa: AWSRLAGVGQY

d_gene: NA
v_gene: TRBV28
j_gene: TRBJ1-6
len: 13
CDR3aa: ASSPAYAYNSPLH

d_gene: NA
v_gene: TRBV13
j_gene: TRBJ1-2
len: 13
CDR3aa: ASSPRVGAIYGYT

d_gene: TRBD1
v_gene: TRBV2
j_gene: TRBJ1-4
len: 13
CDR3aa: ASSNDRGANEKLF

d_gene: TRBD2
v_gene: TRBV30
j_gene: TRBJ2-7
len: 13
CDR3aa: AWSPGLAETYEQY

d_gene: NA
v_gene: TRBV30
j_gene: TRBJ2-7
len: 10
CDR3aa: ACRAYSYEQY

d_gene: NA
v_gene: TRBV18
j_gene: TRBJ2-1
len: 13
CDR3aa: ASSPGVNKANEQF

d_gene: TRBD1
v_gene: TRBV5-6
j_gene: TRBJ2-3
len: 14
CDR3aa: ASSRWTGITADTQY

d_gene: NA
v_gene: TRBV12-5
j_gene: TRBJ1-1
len: 15
CDR3aa: ASGWWGLTTTYTEAF